This entry lists 9 T cell receptor beta chains sequenced from one sample in a study of technical replicates of blood from several donors. The data were produced by immunoSEQ multiplex PCR, yet TCRdb's version contains in-frame clones alone and is incomplete. The sample yields 80,000 to 100,000 clones, 95% to 97% seen once. The sequenced sample consisted of T cells isolated from PBMCs. Source of these receptors: a human donor in good health.

This clone has a single count. V is TRBV25-1 and J is TRBJ1-2, with 7 positions matching TRBD1. The CDR3 sequence is 11 residues long. Germline V gene lookup returns CDR1 MGHDK and CDR2 SYGVNS. Unmatched junction bases numbered 5, after V lost 9 bases and J lost 7 bases. The CDR3 reads CASQTGSGYTF. The CDR3 DNA reads as TGTGCCAGTCAGACAGGGAGTGGCTACACCTTC.

The V gene is TRBV29-1, the J gene TRBJ2-7; 7 bases fit TRBD1. With 5 bases clipped from V and 2 bases from J, the junction kept 9 bases outside the gene matches. The germline gives CDR1 SQVTM, CDR2 ANQGSEA. The CDR3 contains 14 residues. In DNA, the CDR3 is TGCAGCGTTACCGAGACAGGGAACCCCTACGAGCAGTACTTC. Its translation is CSVTETGNPYEQYF.

This clone was recorded only once. V gene TRBV7-3 combines with J gene TRBJ2-2; the match to TRBD1 covers 9 bases. There are 21 residues in the CDR3. The germline V gene encodes CDR1 SGHTA and CDR2 FQGTGA. Germline trimming cut 4 bases from V and 4 bases from J; bases unmatched to any gene: 22. The DNA of the CDR3 is TGTGCCAGCAGCTGCTACGGGGGACAGGGTCAATCAGTTCTACTCACCGGGGAGCTGTTTTTT. Protein: CASSCYGGQGQSVLLTGELFF.

The V and J genes are TRBV7-6 and TRBJ2-7, with D possibly being TRBD1 (5 bases). The ends were cut back, 2 bases at V and 4 bases at J, with 9 bases in the middle. Germline V gene sequence: CDR1 SGHVS, CDR2 FNYEAQ. This CDR3 comprises 13 residues. The CDR3 coding sequence is TGTGCCAGCAGCTTATCGACAGCGTACGAGCAGTACTTC. Translating gives CASSLSTAYEQYF.

The chain is built from TRBV28 and TRBJ2-3; D perhaps matches TRBD2 (6 bases). Trimming shortened V by 2 bases and J by 3 bases, and 9 bases separated the two germline ends. The length of the CDR3 is 14 residues. Germline V gene sequence: CDR1 MDHEN, CDR2 SYDVKM. The CDR3 sequence is CASSLVAGTDTQYF. Here the CDR3 DNA reads TGTGCCAGCAGTTTAGTGGCGGGGACAGATACGCAGTATTTT.

The CDR3 is CASSQLSSDEQYF. The CDR3 coding sequence is TGCGCCAGCAGCCAACTATCCTCGGACGAGCAGTACTTC. The chain carries TRBV4-1 and TRBJ2-7, with D unclear. The germline V gene encodes CDR1 MGHRA and CDR2 YSYEKL. The CDR3 length is 13 residues. V was clipped by 2 bases and J by 5 bases, with 10 bases between them.

The chain has TRBV30 and TRBJ2-2; TRBD2 matches at 7 bases. Germline V gene data show CDR1 as GTSNPN and CDR2 as SVGIG (reference sequence). The CDR3 runs 13 residues. With V trimmed by 5 bases and J by 1 base, 1 base remained unmatched. The CDR3 loop is CAWSSGNTGELFF. CDR3 nucleotide sequence: TGTGCCTGGTCTAGCGGGAACACCGGGGAGCTGTTTTTT. The full variable domain, with the rest looked up from reference TRBV30 and TRBJ2-2, is SQTIHQWPATLVQPVGSPLSLECTVEGTSNPNLYWYRQAAGRGLQLLFYSVGIGQISSEVPQNLSASRPQDRQFILSSKKLLLSDSGFYLCAWSSGNTGELFFGEGSRLTVL.

V is TRBV7-3 and J is TRBJ2-3, with 7 bases matching TRBD2. The CDR3 totals 13 residues. The V gene's germline CDR1 is SGHTA and CDR2 FQGTGA. V was clipped by 5 bases and J by 9 bases; unmatched bases: 8. The CDR3 region has the DNA TGTGCCAGCAGCACCCTCGGGGGAGGGACGCAGTATTTT. It is translated as CASSTLGGGTQYF.

Details on this clone: One end of the junction does not line up with germline, which may come from a read error. This chain uses TRBV7-3 with TRBJ2-1, with 12 bases fitting TRBD2. CDR3 length equals 15 residues. The germline CDR1 and CDR2 sequences are SGHTA and FQGTGA. Here the CDR3 reads CASSFVSATSGGLVF. The CDR3 DNA reads TGTGCCAGCAGCTTTGTATCCGCGACTAGCGGGGGACTAGTCTTC.